These T cell receptor beta chains were read from a single sample in a study of T cells in Graves' hyperthyroidism and ophthalmopathy. TCRdb called the multiplex PCR reads again in MiXCR, with one record for every CDR3 protein. The data contain around 700,000 distinct CDR3 sequences, over 15% of them seen just once; the ten biggest clones take up around 17%. Sequenced input: blood. Receptor source: a woman aged 45-59 years with Graves' hyperthyroidism that later progressed to Graves' ophthalmopathy. CDR3s include the opening cysteine and the closing phenylalanine or tryptophan. A D gene is named only where the DNA matches it firmly. Clone sizes are given selectively: once, few, many, or a class where the clone is expanded.

j_call v_call clone_size d_call cdr3_aa cdr3_nt
TRBJ2-2 TRBV7-9 many TRBD2 CASSLTLAGESTGELFF TGTGCCAGCAGCTTGACGCTAGCGGGGGAAAGCACCGGGGAGCTGTTTTTT
TRBJ2-2 TRBV7-9 few TRBD1 CASSTRQGTNTGELFF TGTGCCAGCAGCACGCGACAGGGGACGAACACCGGGGAGCTGTTTTTT
TRBJ1-1 TRBV6-6 many TRBD1 CASSYSGTGSTEAFF TGTGCCAGCAGTTACTCTGGGACAGGGAGCACTGAAGCTTTCTTT
TRBJ1-2 TRBV11-2 few TRBD1 CASSYIGGGSDYGYTF TGTGCCAGCAGCTACATAGGAGGGGGCAGTGACTATGGCTACACCTTC
TRBJ2-3 TRBV3-1 few TRBD2 CASSQGDLAGARDTQYF TGTGCCAGCAGCCAAGGGGACCTAGCGGGGGCGAGAGATACGCAGTATTTT
TRBJ2-4 TRBV6-2/TRBV6-3 - TRBD1 CASSFTFGTGRKNIQYF TGTGCCAGCAGTTTCACATTCGGGACAGGGAGGAAAAACATTCAGTACTTC
TRBJ2-5 TRBV7-9 - - CASSLFGTLQETQYF TGTGCCAGCAGCTTATTCGGTACCTTACAAGAGACCCAGTACTTC
TRBJ2-3 TRBV5-5 - TRBD2 CATTGTSATDTQYF TGTGCCACCACCGGGACTAGCGCCACAGATACGCAGTATTTT
TRBJ1-6 TRBV20-1 few TRBD1 CSASRGRGSSSYNSPLHF TGCAGTGCTAGTAGGGGGCGGGGATCGAGCTCCTATAATTCACCCCTCCACTTT
TRBJ2-1 TRBV12-3/TRBV12-4 - TRBD2 CASSRVLAGGREQFF TGTGCCAGCAGTCGCGTACTAGCGGGGGGGCGTGAGCAGTTCTTC
TRBJ1-5 TRBV7-2 - - CASSLRPWPQHF TGTGCCAGCAGCTTAAGGCCCTGGCCCCAGCATTTT
TRBJ2-1 TRBV3-1 few TRBD2 CASSQVRGGAWNEQFF TGTGCCAGCAGCCAAGTTCGCGGGGGGGCCTGGAATGAGCAGTTCTTC
TRBJ2-2 TRBV24-1 - - CATSESLPGAGELFF TGTGCCACCAGTGAATCCCTCCCGGGTGCCGGGGAGCTGTTTTTT
TRBJ1-2 TRBV5-1 - - CASSYADSYANTF TGCGCCAGCAGCTACGCCGACAGTTATGCTAACACCTTC
TRBJ1-1 TRBV11-1 many - CASSFSGQGPETEAFF TGTGCCAGCAGCTTTTCCGGGCAGGGCCCAGAGACTGAAGCTTTCTTT
TRBJ2-1 TRBV19 few TRBD2 CASSIDGGRGDYNEQFF TGTGCCAGTAGTATAGATGGGGGGCGGGGGGACTACAATGAGCAGTTCTTC
TRBJ2-5 TRBV18 many - CASSPGLETQYF TGTGCCAGCTCACCGGGGCTGGAGACCCAGTACTTC
TRBJ1-2 TRBV12-3/TRBV12-4 few - CASTGGDYGYTF TGTGCCAGCACCGGGGGCGACTATGGCTACACCTTC
TRBJ2-4 TRBV4-2 - TRBD1 CASSQERDSEAKNIQYF TGTGCCAGCAGCCAGGAACGGGACAGCGAAGCCAAAAACATTCAGTACTTC
TRBJ2-7 TRBV11-2 - - CASSSYRSSYEQYF TGTGCCAGCAGCTCTTACCGCAGTTCCTACGAGCAGTACTTC
TRBJ2-7 TRBV4-1 - - CASSQDPGITYEQYF TGCGCCAGCAGCCAAGATCCAGGGATCACCTACGAGCAGTACTTC
TRBJ2-7 TRBV19 few - CASSSPGGTAYEQYF TGTGCCAGTAGTTCCCCTGGTGGGACTGCCTACGAGCAGTACTTC
TRBJ1-5 TRBV4-1 few - CASSNRDLDQPQHF TGCGCCAGCAGCAACCGGGACCTTGATCAGCCCCAGCATTTT
TRBJ1-5 TRBV19 - - CASSKGPAVGNQPQHF TGTGCCAGTAGTAAAGGGCCAGCTGTGGGCAATCAGCCCCAGCATTTT
TRBJ2-1 TRBV7-9 - - CASSPVGPDDPFF TGTGCCAGCAGCCCCGTGGGACCCGACGATCCGTTCTTC
TRBJ2-3 TRBV11-2 many TRBD1 CASSTDRGPDTQYF TGTGCCAGCAGCACGGACAGGGGGCCAGATACGCAGTATTTT
TRBJ1-2 TRBV11-2 - - CASLSGNYGYTF TGTGCCAGCTTATCAGGGAACTATGGCTACACCTTC
TRBJ1-2 TRBV6-1 - TRBD1 CASTEQGEHGYTF TGTGCCAGCACCGAACAGGGGGAGCATGGCTACACCTTC
TRBJ1-5 TRBV6-1 - TRBD1 CASSELGTGAYQPQHF TGTGCCAGCAGTGAACTGGGGACAGGGGCTTATCAGCCCCAGCATTTT
TRBJ1-4 TRBV18 - - CASSPPHTRYNEKLFF TGTGCCAGCTCACCACCGCATACAAGATATAATGAAAAACTGTTTTTT
TRBJ1-5 TRBV30 - - CAWNEGFSNQPQHF TGTGCCTGGAATGAGGGGTTCAGCAATCAGCCCCAGCATTTT
TRBJ1-6 TRBV27 few - CASSLVLGGYNSPLHF TGTGCCAGCAGTTTAGTTCTTGGAGGATATAATTCACCCCTCCACTTT
TRBJ1-1 TRBV11-2 many TRBD1 CASSSGGGNTEAFF TGTGCCAGCAGCTCAGGGGGTGGGAACACTGAAGCTTTCTTT